The sequence of this T cell receptor beta chain was determined in a study of PD-1 blockade in mismatch repair-deficient tumors. Study-level points and caveats: After pembrolizumab, tumor-resident clones rose rapidly, then generally contracted before radiologic responses.

Germline CDR1 and CDR2: MGHDK and SYGVNS. CDR3 length: 16 residues. With 1 base removed from V and 5 bases from J, the gap between germline ends came to 14 bases. Profiling relied on immunoSEQ multiplex PCR, and the TCRdb table lists in-frame clones only, not all of them. The sample shows about 67,000 clones, around 73% of them seen only once. Turning to this clone: Its antigen is unknown.

This rearrangement joins TRBV25-1 to TRBJ1-4; no firm D call. Sequencing was performed on peripheral blood, taken 2 weeks after starting pembrolizumab. The receptor was isolated from an adult with mismatch repair-deficient cancer. The CDR3 here is CASSESRGRRNEKLFF. The CDR3 DNA is TGTGCCAGCAGTGAATCGAGAGGGAGGCGGAATGAAAAACTGTTTTTT. The full variable domain, with the rest looked up from reference TRBV25-1 and TRBJ1-4, is EADIYQTPRYLVIGTGKKITLECSQTMGHDKMYWYQQDPGMELHLIHYSYGVNSTEKGDLSSESTVSRIRTEHFPLTLESARPSHTSQYLCASSESRGRRNEKLFFGSGTQLSVL.